This T cell receptor beta chain was sequenced in a study of yellow fever vaccine responses in identical twins. This clonotype was seen only a few times. Each CDR3 protein gets one entry after TCRdb re-called the RT-PCR reads with MiXCR. The profile covers roughly 1,700 distinct CDR3 sequences, with about 80% appearing a single time and roughly 27% taken by the ten largest. V lost 2 bases, J lost 1 base, and 8 bases lay in between. CDR3 size: 14 residues. Germline V gene data show CDR1 as MGHRA and CDR2 as YSYEKL. The V gene is TRBV4-1, the J gene TRBJ1-1; maybe TRBD1 (5 bases). Sample: T cells from blood (PBMCs), unsorted or a sorted subset (not recorded which), taken before or after yellow fever vaccination (not recorded which). The clonotype originates from a female donor who received the yellow fever vaccine. CDR3 residues: CASSQTGQNTEAFF. The DNA for the CDR3 is TGCGCCAGCAGCCAAACCGGACAGAACACTGAAGCTTTCTTT.